This T cell receptor (beta chain) was captured in a study of blood T cell repertoires in COVID-19. Assay: immunoSEQ multiplex PCR; the TCRdb copy retains only in-frame clones and omits some. The sample has 300,000 to 400,000 clones, 89% seen once; the top ten hold 5.2%. The germline CDR1 and CDR2 sequences are SNHLY and FYNNEI. This CDR3 contains 15 residues. V trimming: 5 bases; J trimming: 8 bases; junction bases outside the gene matches: 9. The chain uses TRBV2 and TRBJ1-6; 7 bases align to TRBD1. This TCR was recovered from a man between 60 and 75 years old who had recovered from COVID-19. The sample was PBMCs or T cells enriched from blood (not recorded which). The CDR3 is CASSLRQGGDSPLHF. The CDR3 DNA sequence: TGTGCCAGCAGTCTCCGACAGGGTGGGGATTCACCCCTCCACTTT.